The 11 T cell receptor beta chains given below trace back to one sample, sequenced in a study of early T cells in non-severe SARS-CoV-2 infection. TCRdb used MiXCR to reprocess the 5' RACE reads, holding one entry per CDR3 protein. Here the sample spans approximately 37,000 distinct CDR3 sequences, about 4.9% being singletons. Material for sequencing was whole blood. Source of these receptors: an adult who was a healthcare worker with PCR-confirmed SARS-CoV-2 infection or an uninfected control (not recorded which).

This clonotype was seen at least ten times. The chain joins TRBV19 to TRBJ2-1; TRBD2 aligns across 8 bases. The CDR3 contains 18 residues. The junction had 14 bases not matched to a gene; V was cut back by 6 bases and J by 1 base. Germline lookup yields CDR1 LNHDA and CDR2 SQIVND (reference sequence). CDR3 sequence reads: CASRRQNIAGSSYNEQFF. In DNA form, the CDR3 reads TGTGCCAGTAGAAGACAAAATATAGCGGGAAGTTCCTACAATGAGCAGTTCTTC.

A few counts support this clonotype. The rearrangement joins TRBV7-9 to TRBJ2-1, with 8 positions matching TRBD1. CDR1 and CDR2 from the germline V gene are SEHNR and FQNEAQ (reference sequence). V dropped 5 bases and J dropped 8; count of bases not matched to a gene: 5. The CDR3 length is 13 residues. The CDR3, as DNA: TGTGCCAGCAGCCTCGACAGGGGCGATGAGCAGTTCTTC. Translated, it gives CASSLDRGDEQFF.

This clonotype was seen only a few times. The chain is built from TRBV3-1 and TRBJ1-5; D is perhaps TRBD1 (6 bases). The CDR3 is 13 residues long. The V end lost 4 bases, the J end lost 7 bases, and 11 bases lay between the germline ends. Germline V gives CDR1 LGHDT, CDR2 YNNKEL (reference sequence). CDR3 sequence reads: CASSLGQYQPQHF. CDR3 DNA: TGTGCCAGCAGCCTCGGACAGTACCAGCCCCAGCATTTT.

In this sample, this clonotype turned up many times. The chain uses TRBV5-1 and TRBJ1-1; D unclear. The germline gives CDR1 SGHRS, CDR2 YFSETQ. V lost 1 base and J lost 7, with 14 bases in between. This CDR3 contains 14 residues. In DNA form, the CDR3 reads TGCGCCAGCAGCTTGTTGGCGGGAGAGGGTGAAGCTTTCTTT. This sequence encodes CASSLLAGEGEAFF.

This clonotype was picked up many times. The chain is built from TRBV6-2 or TRBV6-3 and TRBJ2-7; 8 bases align to TRBD2. The ends lost 0 bases at V and 4 bases at J; junction bases unmatched: 5. The CDR3 loop spans 15 amino acids. Germline V gene data show CDR1 as MNHEY and CDR2 as SVGEGT. The CDR3 loop reads CASSYSAGEGYEQYF. The CDR3 DNA reads TGTGCCAGCAGTTACTCAGCGGGAGAAGGTTACGAGCAGTACTTC.

The chain uses TRBV16 and TRBJ1-1; D uncertain. V was pared by 2 bases and J by 5 bases, with 9 bases between. The CDR3 is 13 amino acids. Germline V gene sequence: CDR1 KGHSY, CDR2 FQNENV. Written as DNA, the CDR3 is TGTGCCAGCAGCCAAGGGTCGAGGACTGAAGCTTTCTTT. This sequence encodes CASSQGSRTEAFF.

At least ten counts were recorded for this clonotype. The chain carries TRBV6-1 and TRBJ1-5, with D maybe TRBD1 (5 bases). Per the germline V gene, CDR1 is MNHNS and CDR2 is SASEGT. This CDR3 comprises 14 residues. Trimming stripped 2 bases from V and 6 bases from J, with 11 bases between. The CDR3 loop is CASSENGGRQPQHF. CDR3 nucleotide sequence: TGTGCCAGCAGTGAAAACGGGGGTCGTCAGCCCCAGCATTTT.

This clonotype was counted a few times. This chain joins TRBV7-2 and TRBJ1-1, with unresolved D. The CDR3 covers 12 residues. The germline CDR1 and CDR2 sequences are SGHTA and FQGNSA. Between the trimmed V and J ends, which lost 3 bases and 5 bases, there was a span of 7 bases. This CDR3 is CASSFTGTEAFF. DNA of the CDR3: TGTGCCAGCAGCTTCACCGGGACTGAAGCTTTCTTT.

The chain's CDR3 is CASSTDYEQYF. For the CDR3, the DNA is TGTGCCAGCAGTACTGACTACGAGCAGTACTTC. The chain couples TRBV6-2 or TRBV6-3 to TRBJ2-7, with D unclear. V was shortened by 5 bases and J by 3 bases, with 5 bases between the two germline ends. The CDR3 has 11 residues. The germline gives CDR1 MNHEY, CDR2 SVGEGT.

Regarding this clonotype: A much larger clone differs by one base, so this may be a read error. The chain couples TRBV11-2 to TRBJ2-2, with D perhaps TRBD2 (6 bases). This CDR3 has 15 amino acids. V gave up 5 bases and J gave up 4 bases, with 14 bases separating them. Germline loops: CDR1 SGHAT, CDR2 FQNNGV. DNA of the CDR3: TGTGCCAGCAGCCTACGGAGGGTCCGCACCGGGGAGCTGTTTTTT. The encoded protein is CASSLRRVRTGELFF.

This clonotype was seen repeatedly, ten times or more. The V call is TRBV7-2, the J call TRBJ1-1; D not certain. The CDR3 has 12 residues. Germline V gives CDR1 SGHTA, CDR2 FQGNSA. V was clipped by 3 bases and J by 3 bases, with 5 bases between them. CDR3 nucleotides: TGTGCCAGCAGCTTCCGGGACACTGAAGCTTTCTTT. It yields the protein CASSFRDTEAFF.